Shown below are 32 T cell receptor beta chains from a single sample sequenced in a study of somatic mutations in cytotoxic T cells in rheumatoid arthritis. The repertoire was sequenced with immunoSEQ multiplex PCR; TCRdb's copy has only in-frame clones and lacks some. The sample includes roughly 9,000 clones, 75% of them seen just once. The sample was CD8+ T cells sorted from blood. These receptors were collected from a woman aged 50 to 60 in good health.

This rearrangement joins TRBV7-2 to TRBJ2-1; TRBD1 is a possible D gene (5 bases). Germline V gene lookup returns CDR1 SGHTA and CDR2 FQGNSA. The CDR3 is made up of 15 amino acids. V shed 1 base and J shed 6 bases, with 13 bases lying between them. The CDR3: CASSLGIGHRNEQFF. Here the CDR3 DNA reads TGTGCCAGCAGCTTAGGGATTGGACACCGCAATGAGCAGTTCTTC.

V and J are TRBV9 and TRBJ2-2, with 8 bases aligning to TRBD1. The germline CDR1 and CDR2 sequences are SGDLS and YYNGEE. V trimming: 2 bases; J trimming: 4 bases; junction bases outside the gene matches: 10. CDR3 length: 17 amino acids. CDR3 residues: CASSVPRGRVSTGELFF. The CDR3 DNA reads as TGTGCCAGCAGCGTGCCCAGGGGGCGCGTGTCCACCGGGGAGCTGTTTTTT.

V gene TRBV7-9 combines with J gene TRBJ2-5; D unclear. With 1 base removed from V and 2 bases from J, the gap between germline ends came to 14 bases. CDR3 length: 16 amino acids. Per the germline V gene, CDR1 is SEHNR and CDR2 is FQNEAQ (reference sequence). The CDR3 loop reads CASSLGVITAQETQYF. CDR3 sequence (DNA): TGTGCCAGCAGCTTAGGCGTGATTACAGCTCAAGAGACCCAGTACTTC.

Within the sample, this clone is medium-sized. This chain uses TRBV27 with TRBJ1-1; D is possibly TRBD1 (5 bases). The germline V and J ends were trimmed by 5 bases and 5 bases, with 12 bases remaining between them. Germline V CDR1 and CDR2: MNHEY, SMNVEV (reference sequence). CDR3 length: 13 amino acids. The DNA of the CDR3 is TGTGCCAGCAGTGCACAGGTCTGGACTGAAGCTTTCTTT. Its translation is CASSAQVWTEAFF.

This rearrangement joins TRBV19 to TRBJ2-3, with 8 nucleotides matching TRBD2. Germline V CDR1 and CDR2: LNHDA, SQIVND (reference sequence). The CDR3 runs to 15 residues. Trimming cost V 0 bases and J 1 base; bases outside gene matches: 0. The CDR3 sequence is CASSIEGLGTDTQYF. The CDR3 DNA reads TGTGCCAGTAGTATAGAGGGACTAGGCACAGATACGCAGTATTTT. Together with reference TRBV19 and TRBJ2-3, the CDR3 gives the full variable domain: DGGITQSPKYLFRKEGQNVTLSCEQNLNHDAMYWYRQDPGQGLRLIYYSQIVNDFQKGDIAEGYSVSREKKESFPLTVTSAQKNPTAFYLCASSIEGLGTDTQYFGPGTRLTVL.

Note on this clone: At one end, the junction sequence differs from germline, possibly due to a read error. The rearrangement links TRBV7-9 to TRBJ2-7; tentative D call: TRBD1 (5 bases). Germline V gives CDR1 SEHNR, CDR2 FQNEAQ (reference sequence). This CDR3 region has 15 residues. In DNA, the CDR3 is TGTGCCGGCAGCTTAGAAAGCGACAGATCCTACGAGCAGTACTTC. It specifies CAGSLESDRSYEQYF.

The CDR3 DNA reads TGCGCCAGCAGCCAGGGCTCGGTCAGAGACCTCTTCTACGAGCAGTACTTC. Translating gives CASSQGSVRDLFYEQYF. The V and J genes are TRBV4-3 and TRBJ2-7; no definite D call. V was cut by 3 bases and J by 3 bases, with 21 bases left in between. From germline, CDR1 is LGHNA and CDR2 YSLEER. The CDR3 is made up of 17 amino acids.

The V gene is TRBV18, the J gene TRBJ2-1; 9 bases fit TRBD2. From germline, CDR1 is KGHSH and CDR2 LQKENI. With 2 bases clipped from V and 0 bases from J, the junction kept 8 bases outside the gene matches. This CDR3 comprises 18 residues. CDR3 in amino acids: CASSPSVAGVFSYNEQFF. For the CDR3, the DNA is TGTGCCAGCTCACCATCGGTAGCGGGGGTGTTCTCCTACAATGAGCAGTTCTTC.

V and J are TRBV18 and TRBJ2-1; D is unresolved. This CDR3 is 15 amino acids long. Germline V gene data show CDR1 as KGHSH and CDR2 as LQKENI. Trimming removed 2 bases from V and 4 bases from J, with 12 bases in between. The CDR3 sequence is CASSPEYSIYNEQFF. The CDR3, as DNA: TGTGCCAGCTCACCAGAATACTCGATATACAATGAGCAGTTCTTC.

The V call is TRBV15, the J call TRBJ1-1; 8 nucleotides match TRBD1. The CDR3 is 14 residues long. V was clipped by 6 bases and J by 0 bases; unmatched bases: 3. Looked up from germline, CDR1 is LNHNV and CDR2 is YYDKDF (reference sequence). CDR3 coding DNA: TGTGCCACCAGGCAGACAGGGGTGAACACTGAAGCTTTCTTT. Protein product: CATRQTGVNTEAFF.

V gene TRBV28 combines with J gene TRBJ2-5; D may be TRBD1 (6 bases). This CDR3 is 16 amino acids long. V lost 4 bases, J lost 0 bases, and 15 bases lay in between. Germline V gene data show CDR1 as MDHEN and CDR2 as SYDVKM. CDR3 DNA: TGTGCCAGCAGTTCCCACCGGGACACCAACCAAGAGACCCAGTACTTC. Translation: CASSSHRDTNQETQYF.

This sequence joins TRBV15 and TRBJ2-3, with TRBD2 identical over 9 bases. After removal of 0 bases from V and 0 bases from J, the junction contained 10 bases not matched to a gene. The CDR3 consists of 19 residues. The V gene's germline CDR1 is LNHNV and CDR2 YYDKDF (reference sequence). DNA of the CDR3: TGTGCCACCAGCAGAGATCCACTAAGACTAGCGGTTAGCACAGATACGCAGTATTTT. Amino acid sequence: CATSRDPLRLAVSTDTQYF.

The J gene is TRBJ1-6, the V gene TRBV9; D may be TRBD1 (5 bases). V was cut by 4 bases and J by 7 bases, with 21 bases left in between. Germline CDR1 is SGDLS and CDR2 is YYNGEE. This CDR3 spans 17 amino acids. CDR3 amino acids: CASSTHREGRRNSPLHF. CDR3 nucleotides: TGTGCCAGCAGCACACATAGGGAGGGACGGCGAAATTCACCCCTCCACTTT.

The gene calls are TRBV29-1 and TRBJ2-1; possibly TRBD2 for D (7 bases). V lost 1 base to trimming and J lost 5 bases, with 15 bases between them. The CDR3 spans 15 residues. Germline assignment: CDR1 SQVTM and CDR2 ANQGSEA. CDR3 loop: CSVEAWGGLNNEQFF. CDR3 DNA: TGCAGCGTTGAAGCATGGGGGGGCCTAAACAATGAGCAGTTCTTC.

The table lists this clone with a few counts. The genes are TRBV4-2 and TRBJ2-7, with D unresolved. CDR3 length: 16 residues. Germline assignment: CDR1 LGHNA and CDR2 YNFKEQ. Trimming pared 5 bases from V and 2 bases from J, leaving 19 bases between. The CDR3 DNA follows: TGTGCCAGCAGCTTAGAGTACAGCCCGAGACCCTACGAGCAGTACTTC. Its protein product is CASSLEYSPRPYEQYF.

In this sample, this clone is medium-sized. The chain links TRBV7-2 to TRBJ2-7; a weak D match, TRBD1 (6 bases). CDR3 length equals 15 residues. CDR1 is SGHTA, CDR2 FQGNSA, per germline. V was trimmed by 4 bases and J by 2 bases, leaving 15 bases between them. The CDR3 loop is CASSSPNRAAYEQYF. The CDR3 DNA follows: TGTGCCAGCAGCTCCCCGAACAGGGCCGCCTACGAGCAGTACTTC.

The V gene is TRBV5-1, the J gene TRBJ2-7; D unclear. Germline V gene data show CDR1 as SGHRS and CDR2 as YFSETQ. The ends were cut back, 4 bases at V and 5 bases at J, with 16 bases in the middle. The CDR3 contains 14 residues. Here the CDR3 DNA reads TGCGCCAGCAGCCCAGCAGCAGGAACCCACGAGCAGTACTTC. This sequence encodes CASSPAAGTHEQYF.

Only one count was recorded for this clone. V is TRBV7-6 and J is TRBJ1-4, with 7 positions matching TRBD1. Germline lookup yields CDR1 SGHVS and CDR2 FNYEAQ. The J segment lost 6 bases and the V segment lost 5 bases, leaving 9 bases of the junction unmatched. The CDR3 covers 15 residues. Written as DNA, the CDR3 is TGTGCCAGCAGCCCCGCCGGGACAGAAGATGAAAAACTGTTTTTT. Translation gives CASSPAGTEDEKLFF.

This clone is termed medium-sized. This chain uses TRBV7-9 with TRBJ2-7; D is possibly TRBD1 (7 bases). Germline V gene sequence: CDR1 SEHNR, CDR2 FQNEAQ (reference sequence). This CDR3 comprises 15 residues. V was cut by 7 bases and J by 6 bases, with 22 bases left in between. This CDR3 reads CASTPRETGIVEQYF. The CDR3 nucleotides are TGTGCCAGCACCCCTCGGGAGACAGGGATAGTCGAGCAGTACTTC.

As DNA, the CDR3 is TGTGCCAGCAGCTTTGACAGGGGCTACGAGCAGTACTTC. It codes for CASSFDRGYEQYF. The chain joins TRBV7-3 to TRBJ2-7, with 8 bases fitting TRBD1. CDR1 and CDR2 from the germline V gene are SGHTA and FQGTGA. The V and J ends lost 3 bases and 3 bases, in that order; junction bases with no gene match: 1. The CDR3 runs to 13 residues.

This clone has a handful of counts. The chain is built from TRBV4-3 and TRBJ1-2, with 9 bases matching TRBD1. The CDR3 consists of 16 residues. The trim removed 1 base at V and 7 bases at J, leaving 10 bases unmatched. From germline, CDR1 is LGHNA and CDR2 YSLEER. CDR3 region: CASSQVGLQGAGGYTF. CDR3 bases: TGCGCCAGCAGCCAAGTAGGATTACAGGGGGCGGGTGGCTACACCTTC.

J is TRBJ1-2 and V is TRBV4-1; tentatively, D is TRBD1 (6 bases). Germline CDR1 is MGHRA and CDR2 is YSYEKL. V gave up 1 base and J gave up 5 bases, with 14 bases separating them. The CDR3 is 15 amino acids. The CDR3: CASSQADRILYGYTF. The CDR3 nucleotides are TGCGCCAGCAGCCAAGCCGACAGGATCCTTTATGGCTACACCTTC.

This clone appeared a single time. The J gene is TRBJ1-1, the V gene TRBV13, with 7 bases fitting TRBD1. The ends lost 4 bases at V and 1 base at J; junction bases unmatched: 3. The CDR3 runs to 14 residues. Germline V gene sequence: CDR1 PRHDT, CDR2 FYEKMQ (reference sequence). This chain's CDR3 is CASSYPGGNTEAFF. CDR3 bases: TGTGCCAGCAGCTACCCAGGGGGGAACACTGAAGCTTTCTTT.

The table lists this clone with a count of one. The chain joins TRBV7-6 to TRBJ2-1; 8 bases match TRBD1. The junction had 12 bases not matched to a gene; V was cut back by 2 bases and J by 6 bases. CDR1 is SGHVS and CDR2 is FNYEAQ in the germline V gene. The CDR3 runs 17 residues. The chain's CDR3 is CASSLNGQGLILNEQFF. CDR3 DNA sequence: TGTGCCAGCAGCTTAAATGGACAGGGTCTGATCCTCAATGAGCAGTTCTTC.

This clone was counted a few times. The gene calls are TRBV7-2 and TRBJ2-7; unclear D gene. Trimming left V 1 base short and J 7 bases short, with 8 bases between. The CDR3 consists of 12 residues. Germline V gene data show CDR1 as SGHTA and CDR2 as FQGNSA. The DNA for the CDR3 is TGTGCCAGCAGCTTAGACATGTCTGAGCAGTACTTC. Translation: CASSLDMSEQYF.

The CDR3 coding sequence is TGTGCCAGCACCTTTGGGGTGGGCAGGGGGCATTCACCCCTCCACTTT. Its translation: CASTFGVGRGHSPLHF. This chain joins TRBV6-6 and TRBJ1-6, with 8 bases aligning to TRBD1. The CDR3 totals 16 residues. V lost 7 bases to trimming and J lost 8 bases; unmatched junction nucleotides: 13. Germline V CDR1 and CDR2: MNHNY, SVGAGI (reference sequence).

This clone occurred a few times. The chain couples TRBV19 to TRBJ2-1; a weak D match, TRBD1 (6 bases). CDR1 is LNHDA and CDR2 is SQIVND in the germline V gene (reference sequence). CDR3 length: 12 amino acids. V dropped 7 bases and J dropped 4 bases, with 8 bases sitting between them. CDR3: CASKQGYNEQFF. The CDR3 nucleotides read TGTGCCAGTAAGCAGGGGTACAATGAGCAGTTCTTC.

V and J are TRBV6-4 and TRBJ2-3; D is possibly TRBD1 (7 bases). The V end lost 2 bases, the J end lost 1 base, and 16 bases lay between the germline ends. CDR3 size: 17 residues. Germline V lookup: CDR1 MRHNA, CDR2 SNTAGT. Written as DNA, the CDR3 is TGTGCCAGCAGTGACCCCAGACTAGACAGGGGCACAGATACGCAGTATTTT. It codes for CASSDPRLDRGTDTQYF.

The V call is TRBV20-1, the J call TRBJ2-1, with no clear D. The CDR3 is 11 amino acids. CDR1 DFQATT and CDR2 SNEGSKA come from the germline V gene (reference sequence). Trimming took 6 bases from V and 1 from J, leaving 4 bases between them. Here the CDR3 DNA reads TGCAGTGCCGTATCCTACAATGAGCAGTTCTTC. Translating it yields CSAVSYNEQFF.

This sequence joins TRBV4-2 and TRBJ1-2, with D uncertain. Per the germline V gene, CDR1 is LGHNA and CDR2 is YNFKEQ. This CDR3 region has 16 residues. V lost 2 bases and J lost 1, with 14 bases in between. In nucleotides, the CDR3 is TGTGCCAGCAGCCAACTGACGGCGGAGGGTAACTATGGCTACACCTTC. The encoded protein is CASSQLTAEGNYGYTF.

The rearrangement uses TRBV4-3 and TRBJ2-7; TRBD1 agrees at 8 bases. The CDR3 is made up of 16 amino acids. Looked up from germline, CDR1 is LGHNA and CDR2 is YSLEER. V was clipped by 0 bases and J by 4 bases; unmatched bases: 8. The CDR3 DNA sequence: TGCGCCAGCAGCCAAGACTTGACAGGGGAGGAATACGAGCAGTACTTC. It is translated as CASSQDLTGEEYEQYF.

The J gene is TRBJ1-4, the V gene TRBV27; no definite D call. V was cut by 2 bases and J by 7 bases, with 11 bases left in between. The CDR3 is 14 amino acids. The germline gives CDR1 MNHEY, CDR2 SMNVEV (reference sequence). CDR3 residues: CASSLGQRGEKLFF. The CDR3 DNA follows: TGTGCCAGCAGTTTAGGCCAGCGGGGTGAAAAACTGTTTTTT.